The 5 T cell receptor beta chains reported below all come from one sample, sequenced in a study of blood T cell repertoires in COVID-19. Measured with immunoSEQ multiplex PCR; TCRdb has only the in-frame clones, and not every one. The table lists roughly 240,000 clones, around 82% of them singletons, with approximately 4.8% in the top ten. Sequencing was performed on peripheral blood. The receptors were sampled from a woman in her seventies with acute or convalescent COVID-19.

This chain joins TRBV14 and TRBJ1-2; possibly TRBD1 for D (5 bases). CDR3 length equals 13 residues. The germline V gene encodes CDR1 SGHDN and CDR2 FVKESK. The V end lost 3 bases, the J end lost 4 bases, and 9 bases lay between the germline ends. Here the CDR3 DNA reads TGTGCCAGCAGCCAGTCGACAGCCTATGGCTACACCTTC. The encoded protein is CASSQSTAYGYTF.

The chain employs TRBV29-1 and TRBJ2-1; 8 nucleotides align to TRBD1. The length of the CDR3 is 12 residues. The germline CDR1 and CDR2 sequences are SQVTM and ANQGSEA. J gave up 8 bases and V 6 bases, and 6 bases lay outside the gene matches. The CDR3 loop reads CSVQQGVYEQFF. The CDR3 DNA reads as TGCAGCGTCCAACAGGGGGTCTATGAGCAGTTCTTC.

V and J are TRBV5-1 and TRBJ2-7; D unresolved. The CDR3 extends over 13 amino acids. Germline assignment: CDR1 SGHRS and CDR2 YFSETQ. Trimming cost V 4 bases and J 3 bases, with 11 bases left between them. CDR3 nucleotides: TGCGCCAGCAGCACCACTACGCACTACGAGCAGTACTTC. Translated: CASSTTTHYEQYF.

J is TRBJ2-3 and V is TRBV2, with TRBD2 identical over 7 bases. The CDR3 runs to 17 residues. V was pared by 4 bases and J by 0 bases, with 10 bases of the junction left unmatched. Per the germline V gene, CDR1 is SNHLY and CDR2 is FYNNEI. The CDR3 sequence is CASSVARAGVSTDTQYF. CDR3 nucleotides: TGTGCCAGCAGTGTCGCTCGGGCGGGGGTTAGCACAGATACGCAGTATTTT.

This clone appeared a single time. The rearrangement uses TRBV10-1 and TRBJ1-2; D unclear. The CDR3 spans 13 residues. From germline, CDR1 is WNHNN and CDR2 SYGVQD (reference sequence). Between the trimmed V and J ends, which lost 5 bases and 3 bases, there was a span of 10 bases. The CDR3 DNA is TGCGCCAGCAGTATCAGTGGTGACTATGGCTACACCTTC. Its protein is CASSISGDYGYTF.